This entry lists 8 T cell receptor beta chains sequenced from one sample in a study of immune heterogeneity within non-small cell lung tumors. It was a multiplex PCR that amplified TCR beta CDR3, with 32 V and 13 J primers. Each CDR3 protein gets one entry after TCRdb re-called the multiplex PCR reads with MiXCR. The sample consists of 9,500 or so distinct CDR3 sequences, around a quarter of them appearing once. The template for each sample was approximately 0.65 ug of genomic DNA, which had been extracted from bulk tumor tissue. Several biopsies per primary tumor were taken during surgery, spaced as far apart as possible. Patients underwent curative surgery for untreated, newly diagnosed non-small cell lung cancer. Sequences were obtained from lung tumor tissue. These receptors were taken from a woman in her forties or fifties with non-small cell lung cancer.

This clonotype was counted at least ten times. The chain is built from TRBV6-1 and TRBJ1-1; possible D gene TRBD1, 5 bases. Between the trimmed V and J ends, which lost 5 bases and 2 bases, there was a span of 12 bases. The CDR3 is 14 amino acids. CDR1 is MNHNS, CDR2 SASEGT, per germline. In nucleotides, the CDR3 is TGTGCCAGCAGTTTCCAGGGATTTAACACTGAAGCTTTCTTT. Its protein product is CASSFQGFNTEAFF.

There are many counts of this clonotype. The rearrangement joins TRBV9 to TRBJ1-5; TRBD1 agrees at 7 bases. This CDR3 comprises 15 residues. V lost 1 base and J lost 1; bases outside the gene matches: 2. In germline, CDR1 is SGDLS, CDR2 YYNGEE. The CDR3 DNA reads TGTGCCAGCAGCGTAAAGGGGGCAAGCAATCAGCCCCAGCATTTT. This codes for CASSVKGASNQPQHF.

This clonotype was observed a handful of times. CDR3 in DNA: TGCAGCGTGAGTTCTAGCGGTAGCACAGATACGCAGTATTTT. It encodes CSVSSSGSTDTQYF. The gene calls are TRBV29-1 and TRBJ2-3, with 7 bases that match TRBD2. After removal of 6 bases from V and 0 bases from J, the junction contained 6 bases not matched to a gene. Germline CDR1 is SQVTM and CDR2 is ANQGSEA. The CDR3 extends over 14 amino acids.

The chain is built from TRBV6-5 and TRBJ1-6; D may be TRBD1 (5 bases). Germline loops: CDR1 MNHEY, CDR2 SVGAGI. Trimming took 3 bases from V and 10 from J, leaving 13 bases between them. The CDR3 consists of 14 residues. The CDR3 region is CASSYREGRSPLHF. In nucleotides, the CDR3 is TGTGCCAGCAGTTATCGGGAGGGGAGGTCACCCCTCCACTTT.

By share, this clonotype ranks as medium-sized. The chain employs TRBV20-1 and TRBJ2-7; D is perhaps TRBD1 (6 bases). The V end lost 7 bases, the J end lost 1 base, and 11 bases lay between the germline ends. Germline V lookup: CDR1 DFQATT, CDR2 SNEGSKA (reference sequence). This CDR3 contains 12 residues. The chain's CDR3 is CSGTGRSYEQYF. CDR3 DNA sequence: TGCAGTGGAACAGGGAGATCCTACGAGCAGTACTTC.

This clonotype came up many times. The J gene is TRBJ2-5, the V gene TRBV18, with D unclear. V was shortened by 6 bases and J by 1 base, with 12 bases between the two germline ends. The CDR3 totals 14 residues. Germline values: CDR1 KGHSH, CDR2 LQKENI. The chain's CDR3 is CASSNRALQETQYF. The CDR3 coding sequence is TGTGCCAGCTCCAACCGGGCCCTCCAAGAGACCCAGTACTTC.

Relative to its sample, this clonotype is medium-sized. The chain links TRBV4-1 to TRBJ1-1, with TRBD1 matching 7 bases. J was trimmed by 2 bases and V by 4 bases; bases with no gene match: 7. Germline-derived CDR1 and CDR2 are MGHRA and YSYEKL. The CDR3 extends over 15 amino acids. This CDR3 is CASSLFGTDNTEAFF. The DNA of the CDR3 is TGCGCCAGCAGCCTTTTCGGGACAGATAACACTGAAGCTTTCTTT.

The chain uses TRBV6-1 and TRBJ1-3; 8 positions match TRBD1. CDR3 length: 18 amino acids. Trimming took 0 bases from V and 0 from J; bases not matched to a gene: 7. Germline-derived CDR1 and CDR2 are MNHNS and SASEGT. The CDR3 here is CASSEATPGTGSGNTIYF. The CDR3 DNA sequence: TGTGCCAGCAGTGAAGCGACCCCCGGGACAGGCTCTGGAAACACCATATATTTT.